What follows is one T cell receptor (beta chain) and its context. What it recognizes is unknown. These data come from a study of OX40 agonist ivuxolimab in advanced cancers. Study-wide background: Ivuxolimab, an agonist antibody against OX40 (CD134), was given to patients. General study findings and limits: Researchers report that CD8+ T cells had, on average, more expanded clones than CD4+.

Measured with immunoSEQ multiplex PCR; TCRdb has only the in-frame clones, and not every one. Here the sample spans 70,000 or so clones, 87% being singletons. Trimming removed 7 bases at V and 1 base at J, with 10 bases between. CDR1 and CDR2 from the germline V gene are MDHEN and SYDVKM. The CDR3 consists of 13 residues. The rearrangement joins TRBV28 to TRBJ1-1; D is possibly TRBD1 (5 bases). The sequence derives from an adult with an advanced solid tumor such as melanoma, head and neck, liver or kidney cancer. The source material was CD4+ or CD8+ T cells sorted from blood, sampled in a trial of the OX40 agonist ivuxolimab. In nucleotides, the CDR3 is TGTGCCAGCATCCGGGGCGCGAACACTGAAGCTTTCTTT. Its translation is CASIRGANTEAFF.